This T cell receptor (beta chain) appears in the sequencing data of a study of CD8+CD57+ T cells in acquired aplastic anemia (dated by TCRdb to the late 2010s). A note on the overall study: A mean of about 3.2 ug of DNA, ranging from roughly 0.17 to 30 ug, was extracted from sorted CD4+ and CD8+ cells. CD8+CD57+ expansion was defined as frequency above the mean frequency observed in healthy subjects.

Flow cytometry had shown CD8+CD57+ cell expansion in the patients selected for sequencing. All patients had severe acquired aplastic anemia diagnosed by International Study of Aplastic Anemia and Agranulocytosis and Camitta criteria. No patient had received any therapy when blood was sampled. The study deep-sequenced TCR repertoires of sorted CD4+ and CD8+ blood T cells from severe aplastic anemia patients and healthy subjects. In the USA, patient enrollment took place under clinicaltrials.gov protocols 00001620, 01623167, 00001397, 00071045, 00081523 and 00961064. Ficoll-Paque density gradient centrifugation was used to isolate peripheral blood mononuclear cells. Before DNA was extracted, CD4+ and CD8+ T cells were sorted using either FACS or magnetic beads. TCR beta VDJ combination and CDR3 sequence profiling used genomic DNA as the template. An Illumina HiSeq 2000 was used for TCR repertoire sequencing. The study's own analysis went as follows. Repertoire assessment relied on Simpson's diversity index, CDR3 size and DJ length profiles, and TRBV/TRBJ rearrangement plots. The most abundant DNA sequence in the deep sequencing data was defined as the immunodominant clone. CDR3 amino acid sequences were screened for sharing across subjects and compared with published repertoires and the VDJdb database. TCRdb itself trimmed the public reads at Q25 with fastp, ran MiXCR and retained productive beta chains. Identical CDR3 proteins give one entry, which carries the most common genes and DNA. TCRdb's processing, not the study's, gives the V and J calls here. The sample table shows around 180,000 distinct CDR3 sequences, and about 50% are seen once. Over 10% of the sample rests with the top ten.

What the authors observed across the whole study: Between patients and healthy controls, no significant difference in CD8+ Simpson's diversity was found (P=0.060). Some 27 CD8+ CDR3 sequences were found in both patients and controls but appeared to be highly expressed in patients and within the immunodominant clones of the patients.

CDR1 SGHRS and CDR2 YFSETQ were looked up in the germline V gene. Measured from the cysteine to the phenylalanine, the CDR3 is 14 residues long. This entry keeps only the CDR3 DNA: 42 bases, framed from base 1. V loses 0 bases of germline sequence and J loses 4 bases, and the interval between the two ends is 8 bases. This clonotype showed up many times. Its recognized antigen is unknown. Base qualities are not provided; no much larger clone lies one nucleotide away. The sequence joins TRBV5-1 to TRBJ1-3, with no confidently assigned D gene. This receptor was identified in a human donor with aplastic anemia. What was sequenced was sorted CD4+, CD8+, or CD8+CD57+ T cells (not recorded which) from PBMCs. The DNA sequence is as follows: TGCGCCAGCAGCTTGGACAGTGAAGGAAACACCATATATTTT. Its product reads: CASSLDSEGNTIYF. Extended through the reference TRBV5-1 and TRBJ1-3 proteins, this CDR3 yields the full variable domain: KAGVTQTPRYLIKTRGQQVTLSCSPISGHRSVSWYQQTPGQGLQFLFEYFSETQRNKGNFPGRFSGRQFSNSRSEMNVSTLELGDSALYLCASSLDSEGNTIYFGEGSWLTVV.